This T cell receptor (beta chain) was observed in a study of blood T cell repertoires in COVID-19. This clone was seen a single time. Method: immunoSEQ multiplex PCR; TCRdb's copy keeps in-frame clones and lacks some. The repertoire has around 300,000 clones, 88% of them found once; the top ten carry less than 6.5%. In germline, CDR1 is PRHDT, CDR2 FYEKMQ (reference sequence). J gave up 5 bases and V 5 bases, and 7 bases lay outside the gene matches. The CDR3 has 15 residues. Sequencing was done on a sample of PBMCs or T cells enriched from blood (not recorded which). This chain uses TRBV13 with TRBJ2-3; 10 bases agree with TRBD2. This TCR was sampled from a man younger than 40 who had recovered from COVID-19. The CDR3 spells CASSRPGLAKDTQYF. As DNA, the CDR3 is TGTGCCAGCAGCCGACCGGGACTAGCGAAAGATACGCAGTATTTT.